This T cell receptor (beta chain) emerged from a study of a mutant IDH1 vaccine in newly diagnosed glioma. Sequenced by immunoSEQ multiplex PCR; TCRdb stores in-frame clones only, minus some. The table records tens of thousands of clones, roughly 80% of them present only once. This CDR3 comprises 15 residues. Trimming removed 0 bases from V and 6 bases from J, with 15 bases in between. Germline-derived CDR1 and CDR2 are SGHDT and YYEEEE. As to time point: week 47, end of study. Vaccinated patients received 300 ug of mutant IDH1 20-mer peptide per dose, with topical imiquimod. Details on this clone: Its antigen is unknown.

Sequencing was performed on PBMCs, taken from a glioma patient whose treatment included an IDH1 peptide vaccine. The chain couples TRBV5-6 to TRBJ1-2, with a weak D call TRBD1 (6 bases). The receptor was isolated from a man aged 18 to 30 with glioma. Some clones in this sample may be carry-over from other donors' samples. In nucleotides, the CDR3 is TGTGCCAGCAGCTTGGTAGGTTTGACAGGTGATGGCTACACCTTC. Translating it yields CASSLVGLTGDGYTF.